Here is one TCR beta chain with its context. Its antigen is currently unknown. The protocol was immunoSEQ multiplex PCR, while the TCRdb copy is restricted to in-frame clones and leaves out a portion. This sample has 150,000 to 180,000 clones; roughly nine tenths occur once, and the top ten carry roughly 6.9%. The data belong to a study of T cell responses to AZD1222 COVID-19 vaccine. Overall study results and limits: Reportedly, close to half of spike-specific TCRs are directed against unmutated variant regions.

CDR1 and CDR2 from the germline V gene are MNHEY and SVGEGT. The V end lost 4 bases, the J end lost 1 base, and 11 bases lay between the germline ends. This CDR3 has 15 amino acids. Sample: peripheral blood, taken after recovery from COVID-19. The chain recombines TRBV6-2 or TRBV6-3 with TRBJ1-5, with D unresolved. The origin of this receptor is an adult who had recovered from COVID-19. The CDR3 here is CASSWYLASNQPQHF. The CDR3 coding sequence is TGTGCCAGCAGTTGGTATCTCGCCAGCAATCAGCCCCAGCATTTT.